Below, one TCR beta chain is given with its context. Antigen: not known. Cells were stimulated with CMV-infected fibroblast lysates at 8 to 10 ug/mL. Sorted nonresponding memory CD4+ T cells were CD40L-negative, CD69-negative, CD45RO-high. Adults with HIV-1 started suppressive ART while chronically infected. Donors had undetectable plasma HIV-1 RNA, under 50 copies/mL, for 4+ years. Sequencing used immunoSEQ version 4 in survey mode. The assay was immunoSEQ multiplex PCR, and TCRdb's table has in-frame clones only and misses some. The top ten hold 6.4% of the sample, which has approximately 30,000 clones, about four fifths seen once. Germline CDR1 reads SGHRS; CDR2 reads YFSETQ. V was clipped by 4 bases and J by 7 bases; unmatched bases: 11. CDR3 length: 15 residues. This specimen comes from a study of persistence of HIV-infected CD4 T cells. As for the study in general: Up to roughly 200 mL blood was drawn at multiple time points; a couple of donors had single-time leukapheresis.

This chain uses TRBV5-1 with TRBJ2-7; 10 bases are a match to TRBD2. The receptor's source is an adult woman with HIV who was CMV-seropositive. Sequencing was performed on CD4+ T cells sorted from PBMCs after roughly 17-hour stimulation, taken from a patient who received antiretroviral therapy. CDR3 DNA: TGCGCCAGCAGCCCGTCCGGGACTAGCGTTCGGGAGCAGTACTTC. Translating gives CASSPSGTSVREQYF.